A selection of T cell receptor beta chains follows, all from one sample in a study of neurological immune-mediated disorders. MiXCR, run by TCRdb on the 5' RACE reads, gives a single entry per CDR3 protein. The table lists about 45,000 distinct CDR3 sequences, about 13% of them singletons. The source material was PBMCs. The receptor set was obtained from a man aged 25 to 40 in good health. Each CDR3 is given with its conserved first and last residue. Fields, in order: CDR3 protein, CDR3 DNA, CDR3 length, V gene, D gene, J gene, clone size. A D gene is named only where the DNA matches it firmly. Clone size, where shown, is once, few, many, or a class for clones that have expanded.

CASSLMGLESYNEQFF,TGTGCCAGCAGCTTAATGGGACTAGAATCCTACAATGAGCAGTTCTTC,16,TRBV7-9,TRBD2,TRBJ2-1,many
CASSPNIAVRTDTQYF,TGCGCCAGCAGCCCAAACATAGCGGTCCGCACAGATACGCAGTATTTT,16,TRBV5-1,-,TRBJ2-3,many
CSLNAGAYTQYF,TGCAGCTTAAACGCTGGGGCATATACGCAGTATTTT,12,TRBV29-1,-,TRBJ2-3,few
CASSLAPGYTEAFF,TGCGCCAGCAGCTTGGCCCCAGGGTATACTGAAGCTTTCTTT,14,TRBV5-1,-,TRBJ1-1,-
CSASEPIFAYEQYF,TGCAGTGCTAGCGAGCCGATTTTCGCCTACGAGCAGTACTTC,14,TRBV20-1,-,TRBJ2-7,many
CASSRQGMDYGYTF,TGTGCCAGCAGCCGACAGGGGATGGACTATGGCTACACCTTC,14,TRBV7-2,TRBD1,TRBJ1-2,many
CASSLDMGTEAFF,TGTGCCAGCAGCTTAGATATGGGAACTGAAGCTTTCTTT,13,TRBV11-3,-,TRBJ1-1,many
CASSLKPKAGYNEQFF,TGCGCCAGCAGCCTCAAGCCCAAAGCAGGCTACAATGAGCAGTTCTTC,16,TRBV5-1,-,TRBJ2-1,many
CASSRENTEAFF,TGCGCCAGCAGCAGGGAGAACACTGAAGCTTTCTTT,12,TRBV10-2,-,TRBJ1-1,-
CASSLGTGNTGELFF,TGCGCCAGCAGCTTAGGGACAGGGAACACCGGGGAGCTGTTTTTT,15,TRBV5-1,TRBD1,TRBJ2-2,many
CSANSGPGEETQYF,TGCAGTGCTAATAGCGGCCCCGGTGAAGAGACCCAGTACTTC,14,TRBV20-1,-,TRBJ2-5,many
CASSAGGDGEQYF,TGTGCCAGCAGCGCAGGGGGCGACGGCGAGCAGTACTTC,13,TRBV9,TRBD1,TRBJ2-7,many
CASSIGTAGTGELFF,TGTGCCAGCAGTATCGGGACAGCGGGTACCGGGGAGCTGTTTTTT,15,TRBV3-1,-,TRBJ2-2,many
CASSSLDPRDETQYF,TGTGCCAGCAGTTCCCTAGACCCAAGGGATGAGACCCAGTACTTC,15,TRBV12-3/TRBV12-4,-,TRBJ2-5,many
CSAMLGLNTEAFF,TGCAGCGCCATGCTCGGGCTGAACACTGAAGCTTTCTTT,13,TRBV29-1,-,TRBJ1-1,many
CASSEAPEDTQYF,TGTGCCAGCAGTGAAGCCCCCGAGGATACGCAGTATTTT,13,TRBV6-1,-,TRBJ2-3,few
CASSLSVVTGTANTDTQYF,TGCGCCAGCAGCTTGTCGGTAGTTACCGGGACAGCAAACACAGATACGCAGTATTTT,19,TRBV5-1,TRBD1,TRBJ2-3,many
CASSKGQEQETQYF,TGTGCCAGCAGTAAGGGACAGGAGCAAGAGACCCAGTACTTC,14,TRBV28,TRBD1,TRBJ2-5,many
CSARLGFDGELFF,TGCAGTGCTAGATTGGGTTTTGACGGGGAGCTGTTTTTT,13,TRBV20-1,-,TRBJ2-2,many
CASSRSPPGLAGDGGQFF,TGTGCCAGCAGCCGAAGCCCTCCCGGACTAGCGGGAGACGGAGGGCAGTTCTTC,18,TRBV7-2,TRBD2,TRBJ2-1,many
CASSFTQSSSYEQYF,TGTGCCAGCAGTTTTACGCAGTCGAGCTCCTACGAGCAGTACTTC,15,TRBV12-3/TRBV12-4,-,TRBJ2-7,many
CASSHLTGADTQYF,TGTGCCAGCAGCCATCTCACAGGGGCCGATACGCAGTATTTT,14,TRBV5-8,TRBD1,TRBJ2-3,many
CANSLRGMTYEQYF,TGTGCCAACAGTCTCAGGGGTATGACCTACGAGCAGTACTTC,14,TRBV27,-,TRBJ2-7,once
CASSYSVLARDLGYTF,TGTGCCAGCAGTTACTCGGTTTTGGCCAGAGACCTAGGCTACACCTTC,16,TRBV6-5,-,TRBJ1-2,-
CASSDSEGGGKPYEQYF,TGTGCCAGCAGCGATTCGGAAGGGGGCGGTAAACCCTACGAGCAGTACTTC,17,TRBV3-1,TRBD1,TRBJ2-7,many
CASSSDSALMPQHF,TGTGCCAGCAGCTCAGACAGCGCTTTGATGCCCCAGCATTTT,14,TRBV12-3/TRBV12-4,-,TRBJ1-5,-
CSAIAGGSGDTQYF,TGCAGTGCTATAGCGGGAGGGTCGGGGGATACGCAGTATTTT,14,TRBV20-1,TRBD2,TRBJ2-3,-
CASSPGQVLCYTF,TGCGCCAGCAGCCCCGGACAGGTGCTGTGCTACACCTTC,13,TRBV5-1,TRBD1,TRBJ1-2,-
CSATAPGSPADTQYF,TGCAGTGCTACTGCTCCGGGGTCTCCCGCAGATACGCAGTATTTT,15,TRBV20-1,-,TRBJ2-3,-
CAIGGVGEAGELFF,TGTGCCATCGGTGGAGTCGGGGAGGCCGGGGAGCTGTTTTTT,14,TRBV10-3,-,TRBJ2-2,many
CASSRLAGVLTDTQYF,TGCGCCAGCTCCCGATTAGCGGGAGTTCTTACAGATACGCAGTATTTT,16,TRBV5-1,TRBD2,TRBJ2-3,many
CASSLHQETQYF,TGCGCCAGCAGCTTGCACCAAGAGACCCAGTACTTC,12,TRBV5-1,-,TRBJ2-5,many
CASSRRKFGTNEQFF,TGTGCCAGCAGCCGTAGAAAGTTCGGGACCAATGAGCAGTTCTTC,15,TRBV7-8,-,TRBJ2-1,many
CSARDLGGPNEKLFF,TGCAGTGCCCGTGATTTGGGGGGGCCTAATGAAAAACTGTTTTTT,15,TRBV20-1,-,TRBJ1-4,many
CASRGRSYSPLHF,TGTGCCAGCAGGGGGCGGTCATATTCACCCCTCCACTTT,13,TRBV28,-,TRBJ1-6,many
CSANNRDRGDTQYF,TGCAGTGCTAACAACAGGGATCGTGGAGATACGCAGTATTTT,14,TRBV20-1,-,TRBJ2-3,many
CASSEYQGSIYEQYF,TGTGCCAGCAGTGAATATCAGGGATCAATCTACGAGCAGTACTTC,15,TRBV25-1,-,TRBJ2-7,many
CSARDWGQHEKLFF,TGCAGTGCTAGAGATTGGGGACAGCATGAAAAACTGTTTTTT,14,TRBV20-1,TRBD1,TRBJ1-4,many
CASSSPGQGREQYF,TGTGCCAGCAGTTCTCCGGGACAGGGGCGCGAGCAGTACTTC,14,TRBV28,TRBD1,TRBJ2-7,many
CASSLGSSGASYEQYF,TGTGCCAGCAGCTTAGGGTCTAGCGGCGCCTCCTACGAGCAGTACTTC,16,TRBV7-2,TRBD2,TRBJ2-7,many
CASRPDRGDEKLFF,TGTGCCAGCAGGCCGGACAGGGGAGATGAAAAACTGTTTTTT,14,TRBV7-2,TRBD1,TRBJ1-4,many
CSARDPSGGSGANVLTF,TGCAGTGCTAGAGATCCTAGCGGGGGCTCTGGGGCCAACGTCCTGACTTTC,17,TRBV20-1,TRBD2,TRBJ2-6,many
CSARAAGLRGMYQETQYF,TGCAGTGCTAGAGCGGCGGGCCTTCGTGGGATGTACCAAGAGACCCAGTACTTC,18,TRBV20-1,-,TRBJ2-5,many
CASSLGVPTGSYNEQFF,TGTGCCAGCAGCTTAGGCGTTCCGACAGGGTCCTACAATGAGCAGTTCTTC,17,TRBV11-2,TRBD1,TRBJ2-1,many
CASSSVERLAEENNEQFF,TGTGCCAGCAGCTCCGTAGAGCGGCTAGCGGAGGAAAACAATGAGCAGTTCTTC,18,TRBV7-8,TRBD2,TRBJ2-1,few
CASSSVVGEKLFF,TGTGCCAGCAGCTCCGTTGTAGGTGAAAAACTGTTTTTT,13,TRBV7-8,-,TRBJ1-4,many
CASSDTLSGANVLTF,TGTGCCAGCAGTGACACCCTCTCTGGGGCCAACGTCCTGACTTTC,15,TRBV6-4,-,TRBJ2-6,many
CAISGGLAGGETQYF,TGTGCCATCAGCGGGGGACTAGCGGGAGGAGAGACCCAGTACTTC,15,TRBV10-3,TRBD2,TRBJ2-5,many